This TCR beta chain was found in a study of post-analysis software for immune sequencing data. Study-wide background: Relapsing-remitting, secondary progressive and progressive-relapsing multiple sclerosis were all included among the disease courses.

The study's findings and limits: The normalized Chao1 diversity of multiple sclerosis patients was significantly lower than that of controls. The five TRBV segments detected at higher frequency in patients than in controls included TRBV5-6, TRBV5-1 and TRBV20-1. Strong co-clustering by F measure linked samples that shared a preparation batch.

Trimming removed 1 base from V and 1 base from J, with 5 bases in between. Germline loops: CDR1 SGHTA, CDR2 FQGNSA. CDR3 length equals 13 residues. Tagging with unique molecular identifiers was a feature of the TCR beta cDNA libraries. T cells numbering about 0.9 to 11 million yielded roughly 0.5 million cDNA molecules. TCRdb reprocessed the PCR reads with MiXCR, giving one entry per CDR3 protein. The repertoire holds approximately 630,000 distinct CDR3 sequences, with approximately 59% as singletons. This clonotype was detected a few times. Its antigen is unknown. This clonotype originated in a girl aged 2-9 years with multiple sclerosis. Sequencing was performed on blood. The chain couples TRBV7-2 to TRBJ2-7; D ambiguous. CDR3 residues: CASSLVASYEQYF. The DNA of the CDR3 is TGTGCCAGCAGCTTAGTTGCTTCCTACGAGCAGTACTTC.